Listed below are T cell receptor beta chains from one sample, sequenced in a study of cytomegalovirus exposure and HLA in healthy donors. Repertoires were generated with immunoSEQ multiplex PCR, while TCRdb's copy carries only in-frame clones and drops some. The sample lists under 150,000 clones; about four fifths were seen once. Sequencing used PBMCs. Receptors originate from a male donor in good health and CMV-seronegative. The CDR3 runs from the conserved cysteine through the conserved F or W. The D gene is left open where the match is weak. Some rows mark clone size as missing; the rest say once, few, many or name a class of expanded clone.

j_call d_call clone_size v_call cdr3_aa cdr3_nt
TRBJ1-6 TRBD1 . TRBV6-5 CASRTPDRVNSPLHF TGTGCCAGCAGGACCCCGGACAGGGTAAATTCACCCCTCCACTTT
TRBJ2-5 . . TRBV27 CASSGMTQETQYF TGTGCCAGCTCCGGGATGACACAAGAGACCCAGTACTTC
TRBJ1-6 TRBD1 . TRBV11-2 CASSVNRGNFNSPLHF TGTGCCAGCAGCGTGAACAGGGGGAACTTTAATTCACCCCTCCACTTT
TRBJ2-5 . few TRBV6-6 CASSYSSSQETQYF TGTGCCAGCAGTTACTCTTCTTCGCAAGAGACCCAGTACTTC
TRBJ1-1 TRBD1 . TRBV6-5 CASSWGQGDTEAFF TGTGCCAGCAGTTGGGGACAGGGGGACACTGAAGCTTTCTTT
TRBJ2-5 TRBD2 . TRBV7-7 CASSFQRGGPGETQYF TGTGCTAGCAGCTTCCAGCGGGGGGGCCCAGGGGAGACCCAGTACTTC
TRBJ2-7 TRBD1 . TRBV7-2 CASSWTGGVSYEQYF TGTGCCAGCAGCTGGACAGGGGGCGTCTCCTACGAGCAGTACTTC
TRBJ2-5 TRBD1 once TRBV30 CAWGQGQQETQYF TGTGCCTGGGGCCAGGGACAGCAAGAGACCCAGTACTTC
TRBJ2-7 TRBD2 once TRBV7-2 CASSLRTSGGAVEQYF TGTGCCAGCAGCCTAAGGACTAGCGGGGGGGCCGTCGAGCAGTACTTC
TRBJ2-2 . . TRBV27 CASSPDTGELFF TGTGCCAGCAGTCCCGACACCGGGGAGCTGTTTTTT